This T cell receptor (beta chain) was captured by sequencing in a study of brain T cells in children with intractable seizures. Study-wide points: Pre- and post-surgery blood differed in depth, so pre-surgery absences may be undersampling. Viral specificity was inferred only from CDR3 similarity; HCMV serostatus was unknown.

The time point is: blood from clinic visit 5 months post-surgery; TSC patient then seizure free. Sequencing was limited to surgery cases with top T cell transcript signatures in brain tissue. V gave up 2 bases and J gave up 4 bases; unmatched junction bases: 13. Germline CDR1 is MGHRA and CDR2 is YSYEKL. The CDR3 sequence is 17 residues long. Sequenced by immunoSEQ multiplex PCR; TCRdb stores in-frame clones only, minus some. The sample holds approximately 330,000 clones; about 93% are singletons and the top ten take roughly 6%. Note on this clone: Its antigen is unidentified.

The source is a boy in the first two years of life with tuberous sclerosis and intractable seizures. The V gene is TRBV4-1, the J gene TRBJ1-2; 7 bases align to TRBD1. The sequences come from peripheral blood, collected approximately 5 months after surgery. The CDR3 region has the DNA TGCGCCAGCAGCCAATCTCAGTACCTCGGACAGGTCTATGGCTACACCTTC. Amino acid sequence: CASSQSQYLGQVYGYTF.